The rows below give T cell receptor beta chains drawn from one sample of a study of post-analysis software for immune sequencing data. Each CDR3 protein gets one entry after TCRdb re-called the PCR reads with MiXCR. The table has over 300,000 distinct CDR3 sequences, about a third seen once. The sequenced sample was blood. The receptor set was obtained from a girl between 10 and 17 years old with multiple sclerosis. Each CDR3 is given without its conserved first and last residue. Not every row has a clone size; where given, it reads once, few, many or a size class.

J gene: TRBJ2-2; V gene: TRBV6-4; clone size: few; CDR3 protein: ASSAGQGADTGELF
J gene: TRBJ1-2; V gene: TRBV7-2; clone size: NA; CDR3 protein: ASSLTPAGAHGYT
J gene: TRBJ2-7; V gene: TRBV12-3/TRBV12-4; clone size: NA; CDR3 protein: ASSPRYRVLNYEQY
J gene: TRBJ2-7; V gene: TRBV9; clone size: NA; CDR3 protein: ASSVLGTTSLQEQY
J gene: TRBJ1-2; V gene: TRBV4-1; clone size: few; CDR3 protein: ASSQVGIVGRAHLSGYGYT
J gene: TRBJ1-2; V gene: TRBV25-1; clone size: NA; CDR3 protein: ASSSRTGWAYGYT
J gene: TRBJ2-1; V gene: TRBV6-5; clone size: NA; CDR3 protein: ASSSEGQDSYNEQF
J gene: TRBJ1-1; V gene: TRBV6-5; clone size: NA; CDR3 protein: ASSRDGYYEAF
J gene: TRBJ1-1; V gene: TRBV29-1; clone size: few; CDR3 protein: SVTPGGLTEAF
J gene: TRBJ2-1; V gene: TRBV19; clone size: few; CDR3 protein: ASRQGLGSYNEQF
J gene: NA; V gene: TRBV12-3/TRBV12-4; clone size: few; CDR3 protein: ASSLLTYHEQY
J gene: TRBJ1-1; V gene: TRBV6-5; clone size: many; CDR3 protein: ASNLGGNMNTEAF
J gene: TRBJ2-5; V gene: TRBV7-2; clone size: few; CDR3 protein: ASSLEAGVETQY
J gene: TRBJ1-4; V gene: TRBV6-6; clone size: NA; CDR3 protein: ASLRQGTNEKLF
J gene: TRBJ1-5; V gene: TRBV2; clone size: NA; CDR3 protein: ASKAGGFSNQPQH
J gene: TRBJ1-2; V gene: TRBV3-1; clone size: many; CDR3 protein: ASSQEWTGANYGYT
J gene: TRBJ1-6; V gene: TRBV7-2; clone size: NA; CDR3 protein: ASSSRQDPYNSPLH
J gene: TRBJ2-5; V gene: TRBV12-3/TRBV12-4; clone size: NA; CDR3 protein: ASREGANKETQY
J gene: TRBJ1-1; V gene: TRBV27; clone size: NA; CDR3 protein: ASSPRGGTEAF
J gene: TRBJ1-1; V gene: TRBV12-3/TRBV12-4; clone size: few; CDR3 protein: ASSPDLGTEAF
J gene: TRBJ2-1; V gene: TRBV24-1; clone size: few; CDR3 protein: ATRWTGGPYNEQF
J gene: TRBJ1-1; V gene: TRBV6-5; clone size: few; CDR3 protein: ASSWTLMNTEAF
J gene: TRBJ2-7; V gene: TRBV20-1; clone size: NA; CDR3 protein: SARSWPTGYEVSYEQY
J gene: TRBJ1-1; V gene: TRBV20-1; clone size: few; CDR3 protein: SARDEWLNTEAF
J gene: TRBJ2-7; V gene: TRBV6-2/TRBV6-3; clone size: NA; CDR3 protein: ASSYSQRNRGYEQY
J gene: TRBJ2-5; V gene: TRBV4-2; clone size: NA; CDR3 protein: ASSQVLAGVQETQY
J gene: TRBJ2-3; V gene: TRBV4-1; clone size: NA; CDR3 protein: ASSQSSGGKLSDTQY
J gene: TRBJ2-1; V gene: TRBV3-1; clone size: NA; CDR3 protein: ASSQEEGGGDYNEQF
J gene: TRBJ2-5; V gene: TRBV7-2; clone size: few; CDR3 protein: ASSSTGAAETQY
J gene: TRBJ2-3; V gene: TRBV29-1; clone size: few; CDR3 protein: SVEALSTDTQY
J gene: TRBJ1-2; V gene: TRBV19; clone size: few; CDR3 protein: ASTRDRRYGYT